A selection of T cell receptor beta chains follows, all from one sample in a study of Ad26.COV2.S vaccination and SARS-CoV-2 variants. Clones were read by immunoSEQ multiplex PCR, and TCRdb kept only the in-frame ones, dropping some. The data contain around 420,000 clones, approximately 90% of them singletons. Sample: peripheral blood, taken in a trial of Ad26.COV2.S vaccine versus placebo. Receptors originate from a person aged 18-60 years who received the Ad26.COV2.S COVID-19 vaccine or a placebo. Both conserved end residues are part of each CDR3. Fields, in order: D gene, CDR3 length, J gene, clone size, V gene, CDR3 protein, CDR3 DNA. D genes are given only for firm matches. The listing skips clone size in some rows; elsewhere it reads once, few, many or a size class.

TRBD1	14	TRBJ2-5	.	TRBV15	CATSWGQGAETQYF	TGTGCCACCAGCTGGGGACAGGGGGCGGAGACCCAGTACTTC
.	15	TRBJ2-1	.	TRBV11-3	CASSFRQRPIAEQFF	TGTGCCAGCAGCTTCCGACAGCGTCCAATCGCAGAGCAGTTCTTC
TRBD1	16	TRBJ2-6	.	TRBV27	CASRSGTGVKANVLTF	TGTGCCAGCAGGAGCGGGACAGGGGTCAAAGCCAACGTCCTGACTTTC
TRBD2	15	TRBJ2-7	.	TRBV7-2	CASSSLAGPTYEQYF	TGTGCCAGCAGCTCGTTAGCGGGGCCCACCTACGAGCAGTACTTC
TRBD1	16	TRBJ2-2	.	TRBV6-4	CASSHDRGPDTGELFF	TGTGCCAGCAGTCACGACAGGGGGCCTGACACCGGGGAGCTGTTTTTT
.	13	TRBJ2-3	.	TRBV6-5	CASNGRPWDTQYF	TGTGCCAGCAATGGGAGGCCCTGGGATACGCAGTATTTT
.	14	TRBJ2-3	few	TRBV19	CASSIDRDLDTQYF	TGTGCCAGTAGTATAGATAGGGACTTGGATACGCAGTATTTT
TRBD1	14	TRBJ1-1	.	TRBV28	CASSLQGAIAEAFF	TGTGCCAGCAGTTTACAGGGGGCGATTGCTGAAGCTTTCTTT
.	14	TRBJ2-3	.	TRBV5-1	CASTPGASTDTQYF	TGCGCCAGCACCCCGGGGGCGAGCACAGATACGCAGTATTTT
.	17	TRBJ2-7	.	TRBV15	CATSGTLGRNIRYEQYF	TGTGCCACCAGCGGGACGCTGGGACGCAATATCAGGTACGAGCAGTACTTC
.	14	TRBJ2-7	.	TRBV25-1	CASSTPNRAYEQYF	TGTGCCAGCAGTACCCCAAACAGGGCCTACGAGCAGTACTTC
.	17	TRBJ1-5	.	TRBV7-8	CASSKTRQPYSNQPQHF	TGTGCCAGCAGCAAGACTAGACAGCCCTATAGCAATCAGCCCCAGCATTTT
.	13	TRBJ1-2	.	TRBV5-1	CASSLEAGYGYTF	TGCGCCAGCAGCTTGGAGGCAGGCTATGGCTACACCTTC
.	14	TRBJ2-7	.	TRBV4-1	CASSQEPVSYEQYF	TGCGCCAGCAGCCAAGAACCGGTCTCCTACGAGCAGTACTTC
.	15	TRBJ1-4	.	TRBV15	CATSRDRGGWEKLFF	TGTGCCACCAGCAGAGACAGGGGAGGTTGGGAAAAACTGTTTTTT
.	12	TRBJ1-2	.	TRBV19	CASRGGMAGYTF	TGTGCCAGTAGGGGCGGCATGGCGGGCTACACCTTC
.	13	TRBJ1-5	.	TRBV7-9	CASSLGIFQPQHF	TGTGCCAGCAGCTTAGGGATTTTCCAGCCCCAGCATTTT
TRBD2	13	TRBJ2-7	.	TRBV9	CASSPKGGREQYF	TGTGCCAGCAGCCCAAAGGGAGGGCGCGAGCAGTACTTC
.	12	TRBJ1-1	once	TRBV12-3/TRBV12-4	CASSPGNTEAFF	TGTGCCAGCAGCCCGGGGAACACTGAAGCTTTCTTT
.	11	TRBJ1-2	.	TRBV11-3	CARGPGYGYTF	TGTGCCAGGGGACCCGGGTATGGCTACACCTTC
.	16	TRBJ2-2	once	TRBV11-2	CASSQMGRTNTGELFF	TGTGCCAGCAGCCAAATGGGACGGACGAACACCGGGGAGCTGTTTTTT
.	14	TRBJ2-1	.	TRBV2	CASSRGQDINEQFF	TGTGCCAGCAGTCGCGGCCAGGACATCAATGAGCAGTTCTTC
TRBD1	13	TRBJ1-2	.	TRBV19	CASSPGGVYGYTF	TGTGCCAGTAGTCCAGGGGGCGTCTATGGCTACACCTTC
.	14	TRBJ2-7	.	TRBV9	CASSVGGLAYEQYF	TGTGCCAGCAGCGTAGGGGGGCTTGCCTACGAGCAGTACTTC
.	16	TRBJ2-5	.	TRBV28	CASSSTRGVVQETQYF	TGTGCCAGCAGTTCCACGAGGGGGGTGGTCCAAGAGACCCAGTACTTC
TRBD2	16	TRBJ2-3	.	TRBV27	CASSYLAGGPSDTQYF	TGTGCCAGCAGTTATCTAGCGGGGGGGCCCTCAGATACGCAGTATTTT
.	13	TRBJ1-2	.	TRBV30	CAWSVRAGYGYTF	TGTGCCTGGAGTGTACGAGCGGGGTATGGCTACACCTTC
.	13	TRBJ2-7	.	TRBV11-2	CASSLSRQYEQYF	TGTGCCAGCAGCTTAAGTCGACAGTACGAGCAGTACTTC
.	15	TRBJ1-4	.	TRBV18	CASSPFAGNNEKLFF	TGTGCCAGCTCACCATTTGCCGGGAATAATGAAAAACTGTTTTTT
.	12	TRBJ2-5	.	TRBV7-8	CASTLTVETQYF	TGTGCCAGCACCCTTACTGTAGAGACCCAGTACTTC
.	16	TRBJ2-7	.	TRBV15	CATSSGRLTTSYEQYF	TGTGCCACCAGCAGCGGACGACTGACTACCTCCTACGAGCAGTACTTC
TRBD2	13	TRBJ2-5	.	TRBV30	CAWSRGVQETQYF	TGTGCCTGGAGTCGGGGGGTCCAAGAGACCCAGTACTTC
.	15	TRBJ2-2	.	TRBV2	CAIPSTEMNTGELFF	TGTGCCATCCCATCCACAGAGATGAACACCGGGGAGCTGTTTTTT
.	14	TRBJ2-5	.	TRBV5-1	CASSRARGQETQYF	TGCGCCAGCAGTCGGGCCCGGGGGCAAGAGACCCAGTACTTC
TRBD1	14	TRBJ2-5	.	TRBV10-3	CAISVGQGWETQYF	TGTGCCATCAGTGTAGGACAGGGTTGGGAGACCCAGTACTTC
TRBD2	15	TRBJ2-7	.	TRBV3-1/TRBV3-2	CASSQGLAGAYEQYF	TGTGCCAGCAGCCAAGGACTAGCGGGAGCCTACGAGCAGTACTTC
.	12	TRBJ1-1	.	TRBV30	CAWKNSYTEAFF	TGTGCCTGGAAAAACAGTTACACTGAAGCTTTCTTT